The clone carrying this TCR beta chain was detected a few times. Its antigen is unknown. The data stem from a study of post-analysis software for immune sequencing data. Findings of the study overall: There was significantly lower normalized Chao1 diversity in multiple sclerosis patients than in controls.

Losses at the gene ends were 3 bases for V and 6 bases for J; bases not matched to a gene: 6. Germline V gene sequence: CDR1 SGHVS, CDR2 FNYEAQ. The CDR3 loop spans 14 amino acids. Unique molecular identifiers featured in each of the TCR beta cDNA libraries. Researchers reported 520,000 or so cDNA molecules coming from around 1 to 9.1 million T cells. TCRdb reprocessed the PCR reads via MiXCR and lists one record per CDR3 protein. The sample has some 160,000 distinct CDR3 sequences, 30% to 45% seen once; the top ten hold under 30%. This TCR was sampled from a girl aged 5 to 17 with multiple sclerosis. The sample in question was blood, obtained after autologous hematopoietic stem cell transplantation. The V call is TRBV7-6, the J call TRBJ2-3; 7 bases are shared with TRBD1. The CDR3: CASSFEGAMDTQYF. The CDR3 nucleotides are TGTGCCAGCAGCTTTGAGGGGGCAATGGATACGCAGTATTTT.